This TCR beta chain is from a study of control samples from healthy donors and cancer patients (dated by TCRdb to about 2020). The method was the immunoSEQ multiplex PCR assay. This immuneACCESS table, as held by TCRdb, lists in-frame sequences with V and J called but not all clones. Of the missing ones, under half trace to an unresolved V gene in checked studies; the others have no known cause. In all, the sample holds 100,000 to 150,000 clones, and around 92% of those were seen once. Over 2% of the sample rests with the top ten. Reading from cysteine to phenylalanine, the CDR3 counts 15 amino acids. Just CDR3 DNA is preserved here, 45 bases in frame from base 1. The germline V gene (reference sequence) gives CDR1 as SGHKS and CDR2 as YYEKEE. The junction shows trimming of 0 bases on V and 4 bases on J, plus 11 bases between the germline ends. About this clone itself: Its target antigen remains unknown. No quality values exist for individual bases; no much larger clone is one base distant.

The sequenced material came from blood. The sequence joins TRBV5-5 to TRBJ1-5; TRBD1 is perhaps the D gene, given 5 matching bases. The receptor comes from a woman in her fifties or sixties in good health. The nucleotide sequence is given as TGTGCCAGCAGCTTGGTTGGTTGGGGGAATCAGCCCCAGCATTTT. This gives the protein CASSLVGWGNQPQHF.